This is a list of T cell receptor beta chains from one sample in a study of identical twins. One entry per CDR3 protein results from TCRdb running MiXCR on the 5' RACE reads. Among 150,000 or so distinct CDR3 sequences listed, 3% to 4.5% were seen once. Sequenced material: memory T cells sorted from blood. The receptors derive from a man younger than 35 in good health. Each CDR3 is given with its conserved first and last residue. The order of the fields is clone size, D gene, V gene, J gene, CDR3 protein, CDR3 DNA. D genes are given only for firm matches. The size entry gives once, few, many or a size class.

many,-,TRBV5-1,TRBJ2-5,CASSPAGGETQYF,TGCGCCAGCAGCCCCGCAGGTGGGGAGACCCAGTACTTC
many,-,TRBV6-5,TRBJ2-7,CASSYSPYEQYF,TGTGCCAGCAGTTACTCGCCATACGAGCAGTACTTC
many,TRBD1,TRBV20-1,TRBJ2-7,CSKTRTGLYEQYF,TGCAGCAAAACTCGGACAGGGCTGTACGAGCAGTACTTC
many,TRBD1,TRBV12-3/TRBV12-4,TRBJ1-4,CASSYGQGARGAEKLFF,TGTGCCAGCAGTTACGGCCAGGGGGCGCGTGGGGCGGAAAAACTGTTTTTT
many,-,TRBV11-2,TRBJ2-5,CASSLWRQETQYF,TGTGCCAGCAGTCTCTGGCGGCAAGAGACCCAGTACTTC
many,TRBD2,TRBV11-2,TRBJ2-7,CASSLVGTRSGEQYF,TGTGCCAGCAGCTTAGTGGGGACTAGAAGTGGAGAGCAGTACTTC
many,-,TRBV7-9,TRBJ2-1,CASSLAETRGSYNEQFF,TGTGCCAGCAGCTTAGCCGAAACTAGGGGTTCCTACAATGAGCAGTTCTTC
many,-,TRBV29-1,TRBJ2-1,CSVTFDRDWFF,TGCAGCGTTACATTTGACCGGGATTGGTTCTTC
many,-,TRBV3-1,TRBJ2-3,CASRETDTQYF,TGTGCCAGCAGGGAGACAGATACGCAGTATTTT
many,-,TRBV27,TRBJ2-7,CASSLVGLGEQYF,TGTGCCAGCAGTTTGGTCGGTCTAGGCGAGCAGTACTTC
many,TRBD2,TRBV5-1,TRBJ2-7,CASSPRPAGASYEQYF,TGCGCCAGCAGCCCCCGGCCAGCGGGAGCTTCTTACGAGCAGTACTTC
many,TRBD2,TRBV11-2,TRBJ2-1,CASSQPSGFNEQFF,TGTGCCAGCAGCCAACCTAGCGGATTCAATGAGCAGTTCTTC
many,-,TRBV20-1,TRBJ1-1,CSARDPLRGGTEAFF,TGCAGTGCTAGAGATCCGTTGAGGGGTGGCACTGAAGCTTTCTTT
many,TRBD1,TRBV7-6,TRBJ2-3,CASSLASGRQGVFTQYF,TGTGCCAGCAGCTTAGCGTCGGGAAGACAGGGGGTCTTCACGCAGTATTTT
many,-,TRBV5-5,TRBJ1-6,CASSRPKRETNSPLHF,TGTGCCAGCAGCCGGCCGAAACGGGAAACTAATTCACCCCTCCACTTT
many,-,TRBV2,TRBJ2-1,CASRENRVGGEQFF,TGTGCCAGCAGGGAGAACAGGGTCGGTGGGGAGCAGTTCTTC
few,TRBD2,TRBV5-1,TRBJ2-5,CASSLAGTSGSQTQYF,TGCGCCAGCAGCTTGGCGGGGACTAGCGGGAGTCAGACCCAGTACTTC
many,-,TRBV20-1,TRBJ2-1,CSGLKGTQFF,TGCAGCGGACTAAAGGGAACGCAGTTCTTC
many,TRBD1,TRBV9,TRBJ2-5,CASSVETGWETQYF,TGTGCCAGCAGCGTAGAGACAGGGTGGGAGACCCAGTACTTC